This TCR beta chain was documented in a study of T cell clusters in autoimmune cytopenias. Study context: A median of about 54,000 TRB reads per sample yielded a median around 2,000 distinct clonotypes.

This CDR3 has 14 residues. TRB was amplified from roughly 0.25 ug of peripheral blood genomic DNA per sample. Remarks on this clonotype: Its antigen is not identified.

TRB was amplified by touch-down multiplex PCR, primer pools A and B combined. TCRdb reprocessed the multiplex PCR reads and reports one entry per CDR3 protein, with no DNA. The listing records approximately 8,000 distinct CDR3 sequences. Whole-study results and caveats: Active autoimmune hepatitis patients had about 3-fold fewer exclusive TRB clusters than healthy donors. Primary autoimmune cytopenia patients seemingly lacked the physiological T cell clusters found in healthy donors. The T cell clusters were defined only in silico, without experimental functional validation.

This chain connects TRBV12-3 or TRBV12-4 to TRBJ2-7; without DNA, the TCRdb call of TRBD1 cannot be checked. This receptor was taken from a human donor with an autoimmune cytopenia or autoimmune hepatitis (not recorded which). Material for sequencing was peripheral blood. The CDR3 sequence: CASSEDRGQGEQYF.